Listed here is a single T cell receptor beta chain. Its antigen is currently not known. It has no much larger one-base neighbor in the sample; base qualities were not kept. The source of the sample is a study of CD8 T cells in ankylosing spondylitis (dated by TCRdb to 2016 to 2017). Turning to the overall study: The study profiled T cell receptor beta repertoires in healthy donors and ankylosing spondylitis patients to find disease-linked TCR variants. The full study cohort comprised roughly 24 ankylosing spondylitis patients and some 110 healthy donors. Peripheral blood was sampled, and synovial fluid was also collected from ankylosing spondylitis patients. The research as a whole found: A CD8+ phenotype was shown by the disease-linked clones, which were found at relatively low frequencies in peripheral blood. The disease-linked clones were reported to be significantly enriched in matched synovial fluid samples from ankylosing spondylitis patients. A TCR beta motif of 8 or 9 highly homologous amino acid variants appeared characteristic of blood from ankylosing spondylitis patients. Some motif variants were previously reported in synovial fluid and blood of reactive arthritis patients, suggesting common disease-initiation mechanisms.

The listed sequencing device is Illumina HiSeq 2500. Quantitative 5'-RACE with molecular barcodes was used to prepare TCR beta libraries. Per the original workflow: A new computational method, built on a probabilistic model of VDJ rearrangement, was used to identify disease-linked TCR variants. TCRdb cleaned the public reads at Q25 with fastp, built clones with MiXCR and kept in-frame beta chains. Each CDR3 protein gets just one entry, which takes the most common genes and DNA from the rows behind it. These V and J calls are TCRdb output, not the study's own analysis. This sample holds approximately 300,000 distinct CDR3 sequences; around 19% were observed only once. The biggest ten clones account for about 8% of the sample. V has 6 bases trimmed and J has 5 bases trimmed; junction bases matching no gene number 6. The CDR3 runs 13 amino acids, cysteine and phenylalanine included. Left in the record is the CDR3 DNA by itself, 39 bases read in frame from the first base.

The rearrangement combines TRBV12-3 or TRBV12-4 with TRBJ1-2; 7 central bases correspond to TRBD1. The source of this sequence is a male donor with ankylosing spondylitis or in good health (not recorded which). Input material: blood, either unsorted or a sorted T cell fraction (not recorded which). Here is the DNA: TGTGCCAGCAGCAAGGGACAGAGATATGGCTACACCTTC. The encoded protein is CASSKGQRYGYTF.